This T cell receptor (beta chain) originates from a study of T-cell reconstitution after alpha-beta-depleted transplantation in children. The study, taken as a whole, reports: TCRbeta diversity was high at day 60 in some patients (a result of surviving recipient T cells and thymic progenitors). Approximately two months post-transplant, alpha-beta T cells reportedly originated from several hundred expanded graft clones. The main origin of T-cell counts and diversity one year after transplant was newly produced T cells.

Construction of the TCRbeta library involved unique molecular identifiers. Using its own MiXCR run on the PCR reads, TCRdb lists one record per CDR3 protein. The sample holds fewer than 700,000 distinct CDR3 sequences, around 13% seen once. The germline V gene encodes CDR1 LGHNA and CDR2 YSLEER. This CDR3 has 15 residues. The V end was cut by 3 bases, the J end by 1 base, with 12 bases between. This clonotype was picked up many times. Its target is unknown. The TCR was taken from a male patient under 18 who had a stem cell transplant for acute myeloid leukemia, so the T cells may come from the graft donor. This sequence joins TRBV4-3 and TRBJ2-5; weak D call: TRBD2 (5 bases). The sequences come from PBMCs, mostly from graft donor cells, collected 360 days after TCRalphabeta/CD19-depleted stem cell transplant. CDR3 nucleotides: TGCGCCAGCAGCCAGGCGATAGCGCTCCAAGAGACCCAGTACTTC. This gives the protein CASSQAIALQETQYF.